Sequencing of this TCR beta chain was carried out in a study of OX40 agonist ivuxolimab in advanced cancers. At the level of the study: Patients in dose escalation had liver, melanoma, kidney or head and neck cancers. Patients were roughly 83% male with ages roughly 20 to 90, mean 60. Findings and caveats of the study: Blood T cells, both CD4+ and CD8+, expanded clonally by week 6 at 0.1 to 3.0 mg/kg. Certain nonresponders likewise exhibited a low normalized T-cell clonal expansion.

Profiled with immunoSEQ multiplex PCR; TCRdb holds only in-frame clones, not every one. The repertoire has about 36,000 clones, about 80% of them found once; the top ten carry approximately 18%. Note on this clone: Its antigen is currently unknown.

Germline CDR1 is SGHNT and CDR2 is YENEEA. Trimming removed 4 bases from V and 6 bases from J; junction bases left unmatched: 1. The CDR3 contains 13 residues. This clonotype originated in an adult with an advanced solid tumor such as melanoma, head and neck, liver or kidney cancer. The chain uses TRBV11-3 and TRBJ1-1, with 11 bases aligning to TRBD1. The input for sequencing was CD4+ or CD8+ T cells sorted from blood, taken in a trial of the OX40 agonist ivuxolimab. The chain's CDR3 is CASSSGQGAEAFF. The CDR3 nucleotides are TGTGCCAGCAGCTCGGGACAGGGGGCTGAAGCTTTCTTT.